These 26 T cell receptor beta chains were all obtained from the same sample, sequenced in a study of identical twins (dated by TCRdb to the mid-2010s). The library was made by 5' RACE. Sequencer: Illumina HiSeq 2000. TCRdb's own reprocessing of the public reads used fastp at Q25 and MiXCR and kept productive beta chains. A single entry per CDR3 protein holds the most common genes and DNA from its merged rows. This sample gives 650,000 to 800,000 distinct CDR3 sequences in total; about 9.4% of them show up just once. The biggest ten clones account for roughly 0.9% of the sample. A further study also used this sample, focusing on yellow fever vaccine responses in identical twins.

Material: PBMCs. The receptor source for this set is a woman aged 18 to 35 in good health.

This clonotype was counted between two and nine times. This chain uses TRBV12-3 or TRBV12-4 with TRBJ2-1; 9 bases are shared with TRBD1. V lost 3 bases and J lost 0; bases outside the gene matches: 3. The CDR3 length is 16 residues. The CDR3, as DNA: TGTGCCAGCAGTTTCGGGGACAGGGCCTCCTACAATGAGCAGTTCTTC. Amino acids: CASSFGDRASYNEQFF.

The genes are TRBV12-3 or TRBV12-4 and TRBJ1-2; tentatively, D is TRBD1 (5 bases). Trimming left V 3 bases short and J 8 bases short, with 16 bases between. The CDR3 has 14 residues. As DNA, the CDR3 is TGTGCCAGCAGTTTGGGGGTTCAGGGTAGGGGCTACACCTTC. As protein: CASSLGVQGRGYTF.

The chain combines TRBV7-8 with TRBJ2-5; D is possibly TRBD1 or TRBD2 (5 bases each). In germline, CDR1 is SGHVS, CDR2 FQNEAQ. This CDR3 region has 14 residues. Trimming left V 6 bases short and J 4 bases short, with 15 bases between. DNA of the CDR3: TGTGCCAGCAGGCAAGATGGGGGTCGAGAGACCCAGTACTTC. Translation: CASRQDGGRETQYF.

At least ten counts were recorded for this clonotype. This rearrangement joins TRBV4-2 to TRBJ1-1, with 9 bases matching TRBD1. This CDR3 has 17 residues. Germline-derived CDR1 and CDR2 are LGHNA and YNFKEQ. With 1 base clipped from V and 6 bases from J, the junction kept 12 bases outside the gene matches. CDR3 residues: CASSQGGQGLERAEAFF. CDR3 sequence (DNA): TGTGCCAGCAGCCAAGGGGGACAGGGCCTTGAACGGGCTGAAGCTTTCTTT.

This clonotype was observed at least ten times. The rearrangement links TRBV7-2 to TRBJ2-7, with D unclear. V was pared by 1 base and J by 0 bases, with 10 bases between. Per germline, CDR1 SGHTA and CDR2 FQGNSA. The CDR3 loop spans 15 amino acids. CDR3: CASSLEVGNSYEQYF. As DNA, the CDR3 is TGTGCCAGCAGCTTAGAGGTAGGGAACTCCTACGAGCAGTACTTC.

A few counts support this clonotype. The V and J genes are TRBV7-9 and TRBJ1-1; maybe TRBD1 (5 bases). This CDR3 is 13 amino acids long. Germline V CDR1 and CDR2: SEHNR, FQNEAQ (reference sequence). V shed 3 bases and J shed 5 bases, with 10 bases lying between them. CDR3 loop: CASSFPGGTEAFF. The CDR3 DNA reads as TGTGCCAGCAGCTTCCCTGGGGGGACTGAAGCTTTCTTT.

In its sample, this clonotype was seen many times. The chain carries TRBV28 and TRBJ1-4; TRBD1 matches 10 bases. This CDR3 is built from 16 residues. The junction had 5 bases not matched to a gene; V was cut back by 5 bases and J by 2 bases. CDR1 and CDR2 from the germline V gene are MDHEN and SYDVKM. The CDR3 region is CASSPTGGATNEKLFF. The DNA for the CDR3 is TGTGCCAGCAGTCCGACAGGGGGCGCGACTAATGAAAAACTGTTTTTT.

The gene calls are TRBV20-1 and TRBJ2-1, with 11 bases matching TRBD2. Trimming took 2 bases from V and 1 from J; bases not matched to a gene: 1. The CDR3 has 15 residues. Germline assignment: CDR1 DFQATT and CDR2 SNEGSKA (reference sequence). The CDR3 coding sequence is TGCAGTGCTAGAACTAGCGGGAGATCCTACAATGAGCAGTTCTTC. It translates to CSARTSGRSYNEQFF.

The table lists this clonotype with many counts. The chain combines TRBV2 with TRBJ2-3; D is perhaps TRBD1 or TRBD2 (6 bases each). Between the trimmed V and J ends, which lost 5 bases and 2 bases, there was a span of 11 bases. Germline values: CDR1 SNHLY, CDR2 FYNNEI. This CDR3 comprises 14 residues. CDR3 residues: CASSTGADTDTQYF. The CDR3, as DNA: TGTGCCAGCAGTACGGGGGCCGACACAGATACGCAGTATTTT.

This clonotype was counted ten times or more. This sequence joins TRBV15 and TRBJ1-4, with TRBD1 identical over 7 bases. Germline CDR1 LNHNV, CDR2 YYDKDF (reference sequence). Trimming cost V 1 base and J 7 bases; bases outside gene matches: 3. This CDR3 has 14 residues. In nucleotides, the CDR3 is TGTGCCACCAGCAGAGCGGGACAGCTTGAAAAACTGTTTTTT. This sequence encodes CATSRAGQLEKLFF. The whole variable domain, remainder taken from reference TRBV15 and TRBJ1-4, is DAMVIQNPRYQVTQFGKPVTLSCSQTLNHNVMYWYQQKSSQAPKLLFHYYDKDFNNEADTPDNFQSRRPNTSFCFLDIRSPGLGDTAMYLCATSRAGQLEKLFFGSGTQLSVL.

The chain recombines TRBV29-1 with TRBJ2-1; tentatively, D is TRBD1 or TRBD2 (5 bases each). In germline, CDR1 is SQVTM, CDR2 ANQGSEA. The CDR3 loop spans 12 amino acids. V was pared by 7 bases and J by 8 bases, with 15 bases between. CDR3 DNA sequence: TGCAGCGGGACTTCAGGGAATTATGAGCAGTTCTTC. It codes for CSGTSGNYEQFF.

This clonotype was seen only a few times. This chain connects TRBV5-1 to TRBJ2-7; 8 nucleotides agree with TRBD2. The length of the CDR3 is 16 residues. CDR1 is SGHRS, CDR2 YFSETQ, per germline. Unmatched junction bases numbered 13, after V lost 6 bases and J lost 2 bases. The CDR3: CASTGGPSGWTYEQYF. The CDR3 nucleotides are TGCGCCAGCACGGGAGGACCTAGCGGGTGGACCTACGAGCAGTACTTC.

The chain carries TRBV5-1 and TRBJ2-1, with 10 bases matching TRBD2. The CDR3 is 16 amino acids. The V gene end was trimmed by 0 bases and the J gene end by 9 bases; junction bases not matched to a gene: 9. Germline V gene sequence: CDR1 SGHRS, CDR2 YFSETQ. This CDR3 reads CASSLVGTSDGIEQFF. The CDR3 DNA reads TGCGCCAGCAGCTTGGTCGGGACTAGCGACGGGATTGAGCAGTTCTTC.

The chain employs TRBV7-9 and TRBJ2-2; D not certain. The V gene's germline CDR1 is SEHNR and CDR2 FQNEAQ (reference sequence). The CDR3 is 16 residues long. Trimming stripped 5 bases from V and 2 bases from J, with 15 bases between. The CDR3 DNA follows: TGTGCCAGCAGCACCCCCGAGGTCGGTAACACCGGGGAGCTGTTTTTT. Its translation is CASSTPEVGNTGELFF.

The chain recombines TRBV6-1 with TRBJ2-1; 7 bases are shared with TRBD1. The germline V gene has CDR1 MNHNS and CDR2 SASEGT. V dropped 10 bases and J dropped 2; count of bases not matched to a gene: 14. There are 16 residues in the CDR3. CDR3 sequence reads: CATAGTVKSTYNEQFF. Here the CDR3 DNA reads TGTGCCACTGCCGGGACAGTGAAGTCCACCTACAATGAGCAGTTCTTC.

This chain connects TRBV5-5 to TRBJ2-7; D may be TRBD1 (6 bases). The V end was cut by 4 bases, the J end by 3 bases, with 20 bases between. CDR1 and CDR2 (germline): SGHKS, YYEKEE (reference sequence). CDR3 length: 16 residues. The chain's CDR3 is CASSGKTGPPDYEQYF. The CDR3 DNA reads as TGTGCCAGCAGCGGGAAGACAGGACCCCCCGACTACGAGCAGTACTTC.

This clonotype showed up just a few times. The V call is TRBV6-2 or TRBV6-3, the J call TRBJ2-1, with D tentatively TRBD2 (5 bases). The CDR3 extends over 14 amino acids. Trimming shortened V by 7 bases and J by 3 bases, and 13 bases separated the two germline ends. The germline V gene encodes CDR1 MNHEY and CDR2 SVGEGT. The CDR3 bases are TGTGCCAGCACGTATCGCGGGCTCTACAATGAGCAGTTCTTC. Translated: CASTYRGLYNEQFF.

This clonotype appeared many times. This chain joins TRBV10-3 and TRBJ1-6, with 7 bases that match TRBD1. The CDR3 consists of 12 residues. The germline V gene has CDR1 ENHRY and CDR2 SYGVKD. V shed 4 bases, J shed 12 bases, and the junction held 3 bases outside the gene matches. CDR3 in amino acids: CAISATGEPLHF. The CDR3 DNA reads as TGTGCCATCAGTGCTACAGGGGAACCCCTCCACTTT.

The V gene is TRBV3-1, the J gene TRBJ1-5; 8 nucleotides match TRBD1. Germline V gene lookup returns CDR1 LGHDT and CDR2 YNNKEL (reference sequence). The CDR3 spans 16 residues. V dropped 2 bases and J dropped 2; count of bases not matched to a gene: 5. The CDR3 spells CASSQYSTGGNQPQHF. The CDR3 nucleotides read TGTGCCAGCAGCCAATACTCGACAGGGGGCAATCAGCCCCAGCATTTT.

This clonotype was detected only a few times. The chain has TRBV20-1 and TRBJ2-7; maybe TRBD2 (5 bases). V was pared by 4 bases and J by 6 bases, with 10 bases between. The CDR3 is 11 amino acids. Germline CDR1 DFQATT, CDR2 SNEGSKA (reference sequence). The CDR3 sequence: CSANEGVEQYF. The DNA for the CDR3 is TGCAGTGCTAATGAGGGTGTCGAGCAGTACTTC.

The genes are TRBV7-9 and TRBJ2-5, with D unresolved. Trimming stripped 5 bases from V and 4 bases from J, with 20 bases between. Germline V lookup: CDR1 SEHNR, CDR2 FQNEAQ (reference sequence). The CDR3 extends over 16 amino acids. This CDR3 reads CASSLTPRGTVETQYF. CDR3 nucleotide sequence: TGTGCCAGCAGCCTAACCCCTAGAGGAACAGTAGAGACCCAGTACTTC. Full variable domain (rest looked up from reference TRBV7-9 and TRBJ2-5): DTGVSQNPRHKITKRGQNVTFRCDPISEHNRLYWYRQTLGQGPEFLTYFQNEAQLEKSRLLSDRFSAERPKGSFSTLEIQRTEQGDSAMYLCASSLTPRGTVETQYFGPGTRLLVL.

This clonotype was counted only a few times. The chain joins TRBV29-1 to TRBJ2-3; no clear D gene. The CDR3 totals 12 residues. V lost 8 bases to trimming and J lost 5 bases, with 14 bases between them. The germline gives CDR1 SQVTM, CDR2 ANQGSEA. The CDR3 bases are TGCAGCCACACGGGCCTGGGAGATACGCAGTATTTT. It codes for CSHTGLGDTQYF.

This clonotype has just a few counts. This chain links TRBV5-1 with TRBJ2-7; maybe TRBD2 (6 bases). The CDR3 has 14 amino acids. Trimming took off 1 base at V and 6 bases at J, with 14 bases between the two ends. Germline V CDR1 and CDR2: SGHRS, YFSETQ. This CDR3 is CASSLRLDRGEQYF. In DNA form, the CDR3 reads TGCGCCAGCAGCTTGAGACTAGATCGAGGCGAGCAGTACTTC.

In this sample, this clonotype turned up a few times. The chain is built from TRBV5-1 and TRBJ1-2, with no clear D. This CDR3 is built from 13 residues. CDR1 SGHRS and CDR2 YFSETQ come from the germline V gene. Trimming removed 0 bases from V and 12 bases from J, with 15 bases in between. Written as DNA, the CDR3 is TGCGCCAGCAGCTTGGCCATTTCAGGAGATAACACCTTC. It codes for CASSLAISGDNTF.

This clonotype appeared a few times. The rearrangement links TRBV15 to TRBJ1-1; D gene unclear. The CDR3 runs to 13 residues. CDR1 is LNHNV and CDR2 is YYDKDF in the germline V gene (reference sequence). The germline V and J ends were trimmed by 9 bases and 1 base, with 12 bases remaining between them. The CDR3: CATGGPSNTEAFF. Written as DNA, the CDR3 is TGTGCCACAGGAGGGCCTTCGAACACTGAAGCTTTCTTT.

J is TRBJ2-5 and V is TRBV4-1, with D perhaps matching TRBD2 (5 bases). V lost 4 bases, J lost 2 bases, and 11 bases lay in between. CDR1 and CDR2 (germline): MGHRA, YSYEKL. The CDR3 is 14 amino acids. In nucleotides, the CDR3 is TGCGCCAGCAGCCTCGGGAACGAGCAAGAGACCCAGTACTTC. Translated, it gives CASSLGNEQETQYF.